A single T cell receptor (beta chain) is shown here with its context. Antigen specificity is unknown. This sample is drawn from a study of beta chain features in type 1 diabetes. Findings and caveats of the study: Compared to healthy donors, patients appeared to have naive, central memory and Treg TCRB repertoires that were more alike. Among all four CD4+ subsets, Type 1 diabetes patients had TCRB CDR3s that were moderately but significantly shorter.

Sorting gave populations that all exceeded 98% purity. Germline CDR1 is LNHDA and CDR2 is SQIVND (reference sequence). The CDR3 has 14 residues. Trimming took off 7 bases at V and 4 bases at J, with 13 bases between the two ends. Since all of the isolated RNA was reverse transcribed, expressed TCRB transcripts were what got sequenced. About 3.57 million reads, on average, came from each naive, central memory and regulatory T cell sample. The method was immunoSEQ multiplex PCR; TCRdb's version includes in-frame clones alone and lacks a portion of them. This table has some 370,000 clones, over 8.5% appearing once.

The genes are TRBV19 and TRBJ2-2; no clear D. The sequenced sample consisted of central memory CD4+ T cells from blood. The clonotype was recovered from a man aged 25-45 years with type 1 diabetes. CDR3 DNA sequence: TGTGCCAGTACCCCCTTAGGTCGCACCGGGGAGCTGTTTTTT. Amino acid sequence: CASTPLGRTGELFF.